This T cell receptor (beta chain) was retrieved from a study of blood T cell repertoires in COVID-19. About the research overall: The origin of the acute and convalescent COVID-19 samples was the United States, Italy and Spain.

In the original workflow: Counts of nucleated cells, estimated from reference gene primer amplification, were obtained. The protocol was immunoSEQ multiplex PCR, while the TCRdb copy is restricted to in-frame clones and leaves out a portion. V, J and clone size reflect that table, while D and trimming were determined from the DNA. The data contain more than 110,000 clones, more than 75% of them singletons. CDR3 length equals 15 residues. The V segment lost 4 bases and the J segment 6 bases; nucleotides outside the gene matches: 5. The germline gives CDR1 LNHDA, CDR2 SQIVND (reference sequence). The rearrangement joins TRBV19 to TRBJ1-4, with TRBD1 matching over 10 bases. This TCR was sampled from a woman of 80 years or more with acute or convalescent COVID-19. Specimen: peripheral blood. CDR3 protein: CASSTTGTGDEKLFF. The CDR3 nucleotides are TGTGCCAGTAGTACAACCGGGACAGGGGATGAAAAACTGTTTTTT.